One and the same sample provided the 27 T cell receptor beta chains below, sequenced in a study of blood T cell repertoires in COVID-19. Sequencing used immunoSEQ multiplex PCR; TCRdb keeps in-frame clones, though not all of them. The data hold roughly 200,000 clones, with around 87% observed a single time. The specimen sequenced was peripheral blood. The origin of the receptors is a man in his forties with active or convalescent COVID-19.

The rearrangement joins TRBV3-1 (or the pseudogene TRBV3-2) to TRBJ1-2; no reliable D call. The CDR3 extends over 12 amino acids. Germline V gives CDR1 LGHDT, CDR2 YNNKEL (reference sequence). The ends were cut back, 1 base at V and 11 bases at J, with 11 bases in the middle. CDR3 sequence: CASSQVEGFYTF. The DNA for the CDR3 is TGTGCCAGCAGCCAAGTGGAGGGTTTTTACACCTTC.

The chain links TRBV7-9 to TRBJ2-7, with D perhaps TRBD2 (5 bases). The germline V gene encodes CDR1 SEHNR and CDR2 FQNEAQ (reference sequence). This CDR3 is 14 amino acids long. The V gene lost 5 bases and the J gene lost 1 base, with 12 bases spanning the gap. The CDR3 coding sequence is TGTGCCAGCAGCATCGGACTGACGTCCTACGAGCAGTACTTC. Its protein is CASSIGLTSYEQYF.

This clone was counted a few times. This chain links TRBV7-9 with TRBJ2-1; weak D call: TRBD2 (6 bases). The CDR3 sequence is 15 residues long. From germline, CDR1 is SEHNR and CDR2 FQNEAQ (reference sequence). Trimming stripped 1 base from V and 10 bases from J, with 17 bases between. CDR3 residues: CASSLDLAPMREQFF. As DNA, the CDR3 is TGTGCCAGCAGCTTAGATCTAGCGCCGATGAGGGAGCAGTTCTTC.

The V and J genes are TRBV9 and TRBJ2-7; 10 positions agree with TRBD2. Germline lookup yields CDR1 SGDLS and CDR2 YYNGEE. V was pared by 3 bases and J by 7 bases, with 13 bases of the junction left unmatched. The CDR3 contains 16 residues. CDR3 protein: CASSEDWSGGADEQYF. For the CDR3, the DNA is TGTGCCAGCAGCGAGGATTGGAGCGGGGGGGCAGATGAGCAGTACTTC.

The gene calls are TRBV5-5 and TRBJ1-3; the match to TRBD1 covers 7 bases. The V gene's germline CDR1 is SGHKS and CDR2 YYEKEE (reference sequence). The CDR3 consists of 16 residues. The junction had 6 bases not matched to a gene; V was cut back by 0 bases and J by 3 bases. Written as DNA, the CDR3 is TGTGCCAGCAGCTTGGCCACAGGGGTGGGTGGAAACACCATATATTTT. It codes for CASSLATGVGGNTIYF.

V gene TRBV3-1 (or the pseudogene TRBV3-2) combines with J gene TRBJ2-3, with 8 positions matching TRBD2. The ends lost 2 bases at V and 0 bases at J; junction bases unmatched: 4. The CDR3 sequence is 16 residues long. Germline loops: CDR1 LGHDT, CDR2 YNNKEL (reference sequence). CDR3 sequence: CASSQRQRGSTDTQYF. In nucleotides, the CDR3 is TGTGCCAGCAGCCAAAGACAGCGGGGGAGCACAGATACGCAGTATTTT.

The rearrangement links TRBV5-1 to TRBJ2-4; 7 positions agree with TRBD1. This CDR3 is built from 16 residues. Looked up from germline, CDR1 is SGHRS and CDR2 is YFSETQ. The trim removed 2 bases at V and 2 bases at J, leaving 7 bases unmatched. CDR3 nucleotides: TGCGCCAGCAGCTTAGGACAGGCCACTTCCAAAAACATTCAGTACTTC. Protein: CASSLGQATSKNIQYF. Drawing the rest from reference TRBV5-1 and TRBJ2-4, the complete variable domain is KAGVTQTPRYLIKTRGQQVTLSCSPISGHRSVSWYQQTPGQGLQFLFEYFSETQRNKGNFPGRFSGRQFSNSRSEMNVSTLELGDSALYLCASSLGQATSKNIQYFGAGTRLSVL.

This sequence joins TRBV11-3 and TRBJ1-6, with D maybe TRBD1 (5 bases). The V end lost 3 bases, the J end lost 0 bases, and 12 bases lay between the germline ends. From germline, CDR1 is SGHNT and CDR2 YENEEA. The CDR3 length is 17 residues. This CDR3 is CASSFETDSSYNSPLHF. The CDR3 DNA follows: TGTGCCAGCAGCTTTGAGACAGACAGCTCCTATAATTCACCCCTCCACTTT.

The chain joins TRBV7-8 to TRBJ1-2, with 7 positions matching TRBD1. Per germline, CDR1 SGHVS and CDR2 FQNEAQ. With 2 bases clipped from V and 3 bases from J, the junction kept 15 bases outside the gene matches. The CDR3 runs 18 residues. The CDR3 region has the DNA TGTGCCAGCAGCTTATTCCCCCCCTCGACAGGGAGGCACTATGGCTACACCTTC. As protein: CASSLFPPSTGRHYGYTF.

In this sample, this clone turned up a few times. J is TRBJ1-4 and V is TRBV7-8; 11 positions match TRBD1. The CDR3 consists of 18 residues. CDR1 and CDR2 (germline): SGHVS, FQNEAQ. V was clipped by 4 bases and J by 0 bases; unmatched bases: 7. As DNA, the CDR3 is TGTGCCAGCAGCTCGCGGGGACAGGGGGTTGCAACTAATGAAAAACTGTTTTTT. Protein product: CASSSRGQGVATNEKLFF. Together with reference TRBV7-8 and TRBJ1-4, the CDR3 gives the full variable domain: GAGVSQSPRYKVAKRGQDVALRCDPISGHVSLFWYQQALGQGPEFLTYFQNEAQLDKSGLPSDRFFAERPEGSVSTLKIQRTQQEDSAVYLCASSSRGQGVATNEKLFFGSGTQLSVL.

The CDR3: CASSLLRDAEAFF. The CDR3, as DNA: TGTGCCAGCAGCTTATTGCGGGACGCTGAAGCTTTCTTT. The gene calls are TRBV7-8 and TRBJ1-1; D is possibly TRBD1 (5 bases). Germline V lookup: CDR1 SGHVS, CDR2 FQNEAQ. V was cut by 2 bases and J by 6 bases, with 10 bases left in between. The CDR3 is 13 residues long.

This chain joins TRBV5-6 and TRBJ2-5, with 7 bases aligning to TRBD1. V lost 1 base to trimming and J lost 0 bases; unmatched junction nucleotides: 9. Germline V gives CDR1 SGHDT, CDR2 YYEEEE. This CDR3 has 17 amino acids. CDR3: CASSLFPSDRNQETQYF. The DNA of the CDR3 is TGTGCCAGCAGCTTGTTTCCGTCGGACAGGAACCAAGAGACCCAGTACTTC.

This chain uses TRBV5-4 with TRBJ2-7, with a weak D call TRBD2 (6 bases). The CDR3 runs to 14 residues. Germline V CDR1 and CDR2: SGHNT, YYREEE (reference sequence). Trimming removed 5 bases from V and 0 bases from J, with 12 bases in between. The CDR3 is CASRSGGPSYEQYF. In DNA, the CDR3 is TGTGCCAGCAGATCCGGGGGACCCTCCTACGAGCAGTACTTC.

The chain combines TRBV3-1 (or the pseudogene TRBV3-2) with TRBJ2-7, with TRBD1 matching 7 bases. Germline V lookup: CDR1 LGHDT, CDR2 YNNKEL (reference sequence). Germline trimming cut 4 bases from V and 6 bases from J; bases unmatched to any gene: 12. This CDR3 has 15 residues. CDR3 coding DNA: TGTGCCAGCAGCCCGTTCGACTCCGGGACAGCCGAGCAGTACTTC. Residues: CASSPFDSGTAEQYF.

The J gene is TRBJ1-1, the V gene TRBV2; 8 nucleotides agree with TRBD1. The V gene's germline CDR1 is SNHLY and CDR2 FYNNEI. The CDR3 is 13 residues long. V shed 7 bases and J 8 bases; nucleotides not matched to a gene: 9. CDR3 residues: CASIPLQGGEAFF. CDR3 nucleotide sequence: TGTGCCAGCATCCCCCTACAGGGGGGGGAAGCTTTCTTT.

The chain combines TRBV30 with TRBJ1-2, with TRBD1 matching 11 bases. This CDR3 comprises 15 residues. Germline V gene sequence: CDR1 GTSNPN, CDR2 SVGIG (reference sequence). The V gene end was trimmed by 4 bases and the J gene end by 4 bases; junction bases not matched to a gene: 8. CDR3 nucleotides: TGTGCCTGGATCCTCCGGGACAGGGGGACCTATGGCTACACCTTC. It is translated as CAWILRDRGTYGYTF. The variable domain in full, with the rest retrieved from reference TRBV30 and TRBJ1-2, is SQTIHQWPATLVQPVGSPLSLECTVEGTSNPNLYWYRQAAGRGLQLLFYSVGIGQISSEVPQNLSASRPQDRQFILSSKKLLLSDSGFYLCAWILRDRGTYGYTFGSGTRLTVV.

This chain links TRBV25-1 with TRBJ2-7, with D tentatively TRBD1 (7 bases). Germline V gives CDR1 MGHDK, CDR2 SYGVNS. This CDR3 region has 15 residues. Trimming removed 4 bases at V and 5 bases at J, with 18 bases between. The CDR3: CASSVLQTGRNEQYF. Written as DNA, the CDR3 is TGTGCCAGCAGTGTCCTCCAGACAGGGAGGAACGAGCAGTACTTC.

This rearrangement joins TRBV7-9 to TRBJ2-1; tentative D call: TRBD1 (6 bases). With 3 bases removed from V and 10 bases from J, the gap between germline ends came to 22 bases. Germline V gene sequence: CDR1 SEHNR, CDR2 FQNEAQ (reference sequence). The CDR3 loop spans 16 amino acids. The CDR3 spells CASSFSPRGGHGEQFF. As DNA, the CDR3 is TGTGCCAGCAGCTTCTCCCCTCGAGGGGGTCACGGGGAGCAGTTCTTC.

The gene calls are TRBV10-3 and TRBJ1-3; D not certain. Germline V lookup: CDR1 ENHRY, CDR2 SYGVKD. V was clipped by 10 bases and J by 0 bases, with 13 bases between them. CDR3 length: 14 residues. CDR3 bases: TGTGCCACTATTGACGGGAGCTCTGGAAACACCATATATTTT. Amino acid sequence: CATIDGSSGNTIYF.

This chain connects TRBV7-3 to TRBJ2-1, with D perhaps TRBD2 (7 bases). CDR1 is SGHTA, CDR2 FQGTGA, per germline. The CDR3 totals 13 residues. Between the trimmed V and J ends, which lost 5 bases and 7 bases, there was a span of 12 bases. The DNA for the CDR3 is TGTGCCAGCAGCCCGGGGGGCATGAATGAGCAGTTCTTC. Translating it yields CASSPGGMNEQFF.

This clone occurred a few times. The chain uses TRBV12-5 and TRBJ1-2; 9 nucleotides agree with TRBD1. Trimming cost V 7 bases and J 7 bases; bases outside gene matches: 10. Germline V gene data show CDR1 as LGHNT and CDR2 as FRNRAP. The CDR3 runs 14 residues. CDR3: CASVQGGQGAGYTF. The CDR3 DNA reads as TGTGCTAGTGTCCAAGGGGGACAGGGAGCTGGCTACACCTTC. Supplemented by reference TRBV12-5 and TRBJ1-2, the full variable domain reads DARVTQTPRHKVTEMGQEVTMRCQPILGHNTVFWYRQTMMQGLELLAYFRNRAPLDDSGMPKDRFSAEMPDATLATLKIQPSEPRDSAVYFCASVQGGQGAGYTFGSGTRLTVV.

The chain couples TRBV11-2 to TRBJ2-2; TRBD1 might be the D (5 bases). Looked up from germline, CDR1 is SGHAT and CDR2 is FQNNGV. Trimming removed 5 bases from V and 7 bases from J, with 14 bases in between. The CDR3 runs to 14 residues. CDR3 amino acids: CASSQQANNGELFF. CDR3 in DNA: TGTGCCAGCAGCCAACAGGCCAATAACGGGGAGCTGTTTTTT. The variable domain in full, completed from reference TRBV11-2 and TRBJ2-2, reads EAGVAQSPRYKIIEKRQSVAFWCNPISGHATLYWYQQILGQGPKLLIQFQNNGVVDDSQLPKDRFSAERLKGVDSTLKIQPAKLEDSAVYLCASSQQANNGELFFGEGSRLTVL.

The chain combines TRBV7-2 with TRBJ1-5; no clear D. There are 14 residues in the CDR3. V lost 4 bases and J 4 bases, leaving 11 bases between the germline ends. In germline, CDR1 is SGHTA, CDR2 FQGNSA. CDR3 in amino acids: CASSSRSGNQPQHF. The CDR3 region has the DNA TGTGCCAGCAGCTCGAGGAGCGGGAATCAGCCCCAGCATTTT.

The chain uses TRBV3-1 (or the pseudogene TRBV3-2) and TRBJ2-3, with D possibly TRBD2 on 7 matching bases. Germline V CDR1 and CDR2: LGHDT, YNNKEL (reference sequence). This CDR3 has 15 amino acids. Trimming took 4 bases from V and 2 from J, leaving 13 bases between them. The CDR3 region is CASSPRGAATDTQYF. The CDR3 nucleotides read TGTGCCAGCAGCCCCCGGGGGGCCGCCACAGATACGCAGTATTTT.

The V call is TRBV7-6, the J call TRBJ1-4; the match to TRBD1 covers 10 bases. Germline V gives CDR1 SGHVS, CDR2 FNYEAQ. V shed 3 bases and J 6 bases; nucleotides not matched to a gene: 4. The CDR3 runs 15 residues. This CDR3 reads CASSLWGTGDEKLFF. CDR3 coding DNA: TGTGCCAGCAGCTTGTGGGGGACAGGGGATGAAAAACTGTTTTTT. The full variable domain, completed using reference TRBV7-6 and TRBJ1-4, is GAGVSQSPRYKVTKRGQDVALRCDPISGHVSLYWYRQALGQGPEFLTYFNYEAQQDKSGLPNDRFSAERPEGSISTLTIQRTEQRDSAMYRCASSLWGTGDEKLFFGSGTQLSVL.

This clone was observed a handful of times. The chain combines TRBV3-1 (or the pseudogene TRBV3-2) with TRBJ2-7; a weak D match, TRBD1 (5 bases). Trimming left V 0 bases short and J 4 bases short, with 13 bases between. The CDR3 sequence is 15 residues long. Germline CDR1 and CDR2: LGHDT and YNNKEL (reference sequence). CDR3: CASSQEVGREYEQYF. DNA for the CDR3: TGTGCCAGCAGCCAAGAAGTTGGCAGGGAATACGAGCAGTACTTC.

The gene calls are TRBV5-6 and TRBJ1-2; a possible D gene is TRBD1 (5 bases). Trimming pared 4 bases from V and 2 bases from J, leaving 12 bases between. Per germline, CDR1 SGHDT and CDR2 YYEEEE. The CDR3 covers 14 residues. The CDR3 DNA reads TGTGCCAGCAGCCTTACCCAGGGAAACTATGGCTACACCTTC. Amino acid sequence: CASSLTQGNYGYTF.